The 23 T cell receptor beta chains below all came from one sample that was sequenced in a study of shared T cell receptors in the human thymus. Assay used: immunoSEQ multiplex PCR; TCRdb lists only in-frame clones, some missing. The sample has 450,000 to 650,000 clones, 70% to 80% seen once. The same specimen was also included in a second study, on human thymus T cells.

Sequenced material: thymocytes. The receptors originated from a boy under two years old with a congenital heart defect.

The gene calls are TRBV14 and TRBJ2-1; TRBD2 matches 10 bases. There are 19 residues in the CDR3. Germline loops: CDR1 SGHDN, CDR2 FVKESK. With 0 bases clipped from V and 6 bases from J, the junction kept 14 bases outside the gene matches. CDR3 residues: CASSQDCQREGLETNEQFF. The CDR3 DNA sequence: TGTGCCAGCAGCCAAGATTGTCAGCGGGAGGGCCTCGAGACCAATGAGCAGTTCTTC.

V gene TRBV6-1 combines with J gene TRBJ1-2; D is perhaps TRBD1 (5 bases). V lost 6 bases and J lost 5, with 10 bases in between. CDR1 MNHNS and CDR2 SASEGT come from the germline V gene. CDR3 size: 12 residues. The CDR3 here is CASSARQYGYTF. In nucleotides, the CDR3 is TGTGCCAGCAGCGCCCGACAGTATGGCTACACCTTC.

This clone has only a few counts. The rearrangement uses TRBV6-5 and TRBJ1-2; the D gene is possibly TRBD1 (5 bases). CDR3 length: 14 amino acids. Trimming shortened V by 6 bases and J by 4 bases, and 15 bases separated the two germline ends. Germline V gene lookup returns CDR1 MNHEY and CDR2 SVGAGI. CDR3 region: CASSRNRFFYGYTF. CDR3 coding DNA: TGTGCCAGCAGCCGCAACAGGTTCTTCTATGGCTACACCTTC.

The V and J genes are TRBV4-1 and TRBJ1-1; the D gene is possibly TRBD1 (5 bases). The germline V gene encodes CDR1 MGHRA and CDR2 YSYEKL. CDR3 size: 15 residues. Deletions cut 0 bases from V and 7 bases from J, with 15 bases between. CDR3 nucleotide sequence: TGCGCCAGCAGCCAAGATGAAGGCAGGGCGAGTGAAGCTTTCTTT. Its protein product is CASSQDEGRASEAFF.

V usage is TRBV6-5 and J usage is TRBJ1-5; D might be TRBD1 (6 bases). Trimming removed 4 bases from V and 8 bases from J, with 15 bases in between. Germline CDR1 and CDR2: MNHEY and SVGAGI. The CDR3 covers 14 residues. CDR3 loop: CASSSRDKEKPQHF. In DNA, the CDR3 is TGTGCCAGCAGTTCCCGGGACAAGGAAAAGCCCCAGCATTTT.

V gene TRBV4-3 combines with J gene TRBJ1-1; no firm D call. V shed 4 bases and J shed 0 bases, with 9 bases lying between them. Germline V gene lookup returns CDR1 LGHNA and CDR2 YSLEER. The CDR3 is 14 residues long. The CDR3 loop is CASSPFGVNTEAFF. The CDR3 DNA sequence: TGCGCCAGCAGCCCTTTCGGGGTGAACACTGAAGCTTTCTTT.

The CDR3 is CTSSQKEFHRGANEKLFF. The CDR3 nucleotides read TGCACCAGCAGCCAAAAGGAATTCCACAGGGGTGCTAATGAAAAACTGTTTTTT. The chain links TRBV1 to TRBJ1-4; the table's D call TRBD1 went unverified against the DNA. TRBV1 is marked as a pseudogene. This CDR3 has 18 residues.

The gene calls are TRBV27 and TRBJ2-1, with 7 bases lining up with TRBD1. The CDR3 covers 16 residues. The germline gives CDR1 MNHEY, CDR2 SMNVEV (reference sequence). Trimming at V came to 5 bases and at J to 9 bases, leaving 16 bases not matched to a gene. The CDR3 coding sequence is TGTGCCAGCAGTGCTAGGGGACAGTCTACAAACTCTGAGCAGTTCTTC. This codes for CASSARGQSTNSEQFF.

The chain is built from TRBV5-6 and TRBJ2-1; TRBD1 matches 7 bases. The V and J ends lost 3 bases and 6 bases, in that order; junction bases with no gene match: 3. The CDR3 totals 13 residues. Per germline, CDR1 SGHDT and CDR2 YYEEEE. CDR3 amino acids: CASSWGQPNEQFF. CDR3 DNA: TGTGCCAGCAGCTGGGGACAGCCCAATGAGCAGTTCTTC.

The V call is TRBV9, the J call TRBJ2-7; 8 bases line up with TRBD2. The CDR3 length is 13 residues. Germline V gene sequence: CDR1 SGDLS, CDR2 YYNGEE. After removal of 7 bases from V and 5 bases from J, the junction contained 8 bases not matched to a gene. This CDR3 reads CASGSGRQDEQYF. The CDR3 nucleotides are TGTGCCAGCGGGAGCGGGAGACAGGACGAGCAGTACTTC.

In its sample, this clone was seen once. The rearrangement joins TRBV19 to TRBJ2-1; no firm D call. The germline V and J ends were trimmed by 10 bases and 5 bases, with 9 bases remaining between them. The CDR3 is 11 residues long. Germline V lookup: CDR1 LNHDA, CDR2 SQIVND (reference sequence). In nucleotides, the CDR3 is TGTGCCACCATCCCCCACAATGAGCAGTTCTTC. Translated: CATIPHNEQFF.

The chain couples TRBV10-3 to TRBJ2-7, with 8 bases that match TRBD2. Germline V gene data show CDR1 as ENHRY and CDR2 as SYGVKD. CDR3 length: 14 amino acids. Trimming took 6 bases from V and 7 from J; bases not matched to a gene: 11. CDR3 nucleotides: TGTGCCATCAGGGAAGCGGGAGACCCCCGAGAGCAGTACTTC. Its protein product is CAIREAGDPREQYF.

J is TRBJ2-1 and V is TRBV28; 7 bases fit TRBD2. The V gene's germline CDR1 is MDHEN and CDR2 SYDVKM. V was clipped by 0 bases and J by 8 bases; unmatched bases: 4. There are 14 residues in the CDR3. CDR3 nucleotide sequence: TGTGCCAGCAGTTTATGGACGGGAGGCGATGAGCAGTTCTTC. Translated: CASSLWTGGDEQFF.

The V and J genes are TRBV6-6 and TRBJ1-1; perhaps TRBD1 as D (5 bases). Germline CDR1 is MNHNY and CDR2 is SVGAGI (reference sequence). Trimming stripped 5 bases from V and 3 bases from J, with 13 bases between. CDR3 length: 14 residues. DNA for the CDR3: TGTGCCAGCAGTACCCAGGAGGGACACACTGAAGCTTTCTTT. Protein: CASSTQEGHTEAFF.

This clone has a single count. The genes are TRBV4-2 and TRBJ1-5, with 9 nucleotides matching TRBD1. Losses at the gene ends were 2 bases for V and 7 bases for J; bases not matched to a gene: 15. This CDR3 contains 18 residues. Germline CDR1 reads LGHNA; CDR2 reads YNFKEQ. The CDR3 DNA follows: TGTGCCAGCAGCCAACATGAGAAGGACAGGGGATATGAACAGCCCCAGCATTTT. It is translated as CASSQHEKDRGYEQPQHF.

The chain employs TRBV30 and TRBJ1-2, with unresolved D. In germline, CDR1 is GTSNPN, CDR2 SVGIG (reference sequence). The CDR3 runs to 13 residues. Trimming shortened V by 2 bases and J by 2 bases, and 9 bases separated the two germline ends. CDR3 residues: CAWSLERNYGYTF. CDR3 bases: TGTGCCTGGAGTTTAGAGAGGAACTATGGCTACACCTTC.

The genes are TRBV7-9 and TRBJ2-1, with TRBD1 matching over 7 bases. There are 16 residues in the CDR3. V shed 1 base and J 7 bases; nucleotides not matched to a gene: 10. Germline lookup yields CDR1 SEHNR and CDR2 FQNEAQ (reference sequence). In DNA, the CDR3 is TGTGCCAGCAGCTTAGTGAGGGGGCCAGGGAAAAATGAGCAGTTCTTC. Its translation: CASSLVRGPGKNEQFF.

The V call is TRBV4-3, the J call TRBJ2-7, with D possibly TRBD1 on 5 matching bases. Trimming shortened V by 0 bases and J by 0 bases, and 12 bases separated the two germline ends. The CDR3 runs 16 residues. Germline loops: CDR1 LGHNA, CDR2 YSLEER. DNA of the CDR3: TGCGCCAGCAGCCAAGATCGGTCGACAGACTCCTACGAGCAGTACTTC. Residues: CASSQDRSTDSYEQYF.

This chain uses TRBV9 with TRBJ1-1; 11 nucleotides agree with TRBD1. J lost 4 bases, V lost 3 bases, and 5 bases had no gene match. Per germline, CDR1 SGDLS and CDR2 YYNGEE. The CDR3 totals 15 residues. CDR3 amino acids: CASSALDRGLTEAFF. The CDR3 coding sequence is TGTGCCAGCAGCGCGCTGGACAGGGGGCTCACTGAAGCTTTCTTT.

The chain links TRBV11-2 to TRBJ2-3; TRBD2 matches at 8 bases. The CDR3 contains 16 residues. Germline CDR1 reads SGHAT; CDR2 reads FQNNGV. V shed 2 bases, J shed 4 bases, and the junction held 8 bases outside the gene matches. CDR3 nucleotides: TGTGCCAGCAGCTTATTTCTGAGCGGGAGCCCAGATACGCAGTATTTT. Its translation is CASSLFLSGSPDTQYF.

This clone was observed once. The genes are TRBV5-6 and TRBJ2-7; TRBD2 aligns across 11 bases. The CDR3 is 15 amino acids. Germline-derived CDR1 and CDR2 are SGHDT and YYEEEE. Trimming at V came to 3 bases and at J to 3 bases, leaving 5 bases not matched to a gene. CDR3 residues: CASSCRLAGFYEQYF. The CDR3 nucleotides are TGTGCCAGCAGCTGCCGACTAGCGGGATTCTACGAGCAGTACTTC. Combining the CDR3 with reference TRBV5-6 and TRBJ2-7 gives the whole variable domain DAGVTQSPTHLIKTRGQQVTLRCSPKSGHDTVSWYQQALGQGPQFIFQYYEEEERQRGNFPDRFSGHQFPNYSSELNVNALLLGDSALYLCASSCRLAGFYEQYFGPGTRLTVT.

The rearrangement links TRBV14 to TRBJ1-1; D gene ambiguous. This CDR3 has 14 amino acids. CDR1 and CDR2 (germline): SGHDN, FVKESK. Trimming stripped 0 bases from V and 11 bases from J, with 16 bases between. The CDR3 loop is CASSQEDTVSKAFF. The CDR3 region has the DNA TGTGCCAGCAGCCAAGAGGATACAGTATCAAAGGCTTTCTTT.

The V call is TRBV6-5, the J call TRBJ1-1; possible D gene TRBD1, 6 bases. This CDR3 spans 16 amino acids. Germline loops: CDR1 MNHEY, CDR2 SVGAGI. With 4 bases removed from V and 2 bases from J, the gap between germline ends came to 17 bases. The CDR3 sequence is CASSSSRGGPNTEAFF. The CDR3, as DNA: TGTGCCAGCAGTTCCTCCCGGGGGGGGCCCAACACTGAAGCTTTCTTT.